The 18 T cell receptor beta chains listed next were all sequenced from one sample in a study of cytomegalovirus exposure and HLA in healthy donors. Vbeta (60) and Jbeta (13) primers were used in the PCR. Data came from immunoSEQ multiplex PCR; TCRdb stores just in-frame clones and leaves some out. The sample lists 100,000 to 150,000 clones, approximately 80% occurring once. Material: PBMCs. The receptors stem from a man in his forties in good health and CMV-seronegative.

The genes are TRBV2 and TRBJ1-3; D gene ambiguous. The V end lost 6 bases, the J end lost 5 bases, and 8 bases lay between the germline ends. The germline V gene has CDR1 SNHLY and CDR2 FYNNEI. The CDR3 runs to 12 residues. The CDR3 sequence is CASRGSRNTIYF. The CDR3, as DNA: TGTGCCAGCAGGGGCAGCAGAAACACCATATATTTT.

The CDR3 here is CASISTSGGPRGNEQFF. CDR3 in DNA: TGTGCCAGCATCTCGACTAGCGGGGGGCCGAGGGGGAATGAGCAGTTCTTC. The chain joins TRBV11-2 to TRBJ2-1, with 13 bases matching TRBD2. V dropped 7 bases and J dropped 7; count of bases not matched to a gene: 13. In germline, CDR1 is SGHAT, CDR2 FQNNGV. The CDR3 covers 17 residues.

V and J are TRBV4-3 and TRBJ2-2; D is unclear. Germline V gene sequence: CDR1 LGHNA, CDR2 YSLEER. Between the trimmed V and J ends, which lost 0 bases and 7 bases, there was a span of 12 bases. This CDR3 is 15 amino acids long. The DNA of the CDR3 is TGCGCCAGCAGCCAAGATATAGAGGTTCACGGGGAGCTGTTTTTT. This sequence encodes CASSQDIEVHGELFF.

Written as DNA, the CDR3 is TGTGCCAGCAGCTTAGAGGGACAGAGTACCTATGGCTACACCTTC. Residues: CASSLEGQSTYGYTF. The chain recombines TRBV7-2 with TRBJ1-2, with 7 bases aligning to TRBD1. Per the germline V gene, CDR1 is SGHTA and CDR2 is FQGNSA. The CDR3 is made up of 15 amino acids. The ends lost 1 base at V and 4 bases at J; junction bases unmatched: 6.

The V gene is TRBV7-3, the J gene TRBJ2-1, with 14 bases lining up with TRBD2. CDR1 SGHTA and CDR2 FQGTGA come from the germline V gene. The V and J ends lost 4 bases and 7 bases, in that order; junction bases with no gene match: 3. This CDR3 comprises 15 residues. CDR3 residues: CASSSTSGGANEQFF. The CDR3 DNA reads TGTGCCAGCAGCTCGACTAGCGGGGGGGCTAATGAGCAGTTCTTC.

V and J are TRBV14 and TRBJ2-7; D may be TRBD1 (5 bases). This CDR3 is built from 14 residues. Germline V CDR1 and CDR2: SGHDN, FVKESK. With 3 bases removed from V and 5 bases from J, the gap between germline ends came to 14 bases. In DNA, the CDR3 is TGTGCCAGCAGCCAGGGGCAGCTCTGGGACGAGCAGTACTTC. Translation gives CASSQGQLWDEQYF.

This clone was found a few times. The rearrangement joins TRBV6-6 to TRBJ1-6, with TRBD1 identical over 8 bases. The CDR3 contains 14 residues. CDR1 is MNHNY, CDR2 SVGAGI, per germline (reference sequence). Trimming took 8 bases from V and 9 from J; bases not matched to a gene: 9. Here the CDR3 DNA reads TGTGCCAGCGCCCTACAGGGGGAAGGTTCACCCCTCCACTTT. Translated, it gives CASALQGEGSPLHF.

V and J are TRBV5-6 and TRBJ2-2; possibly TRBD1 for D (5 bases). This CDR3 is built from 15 residues. V gave up 4 bases and J gave up 1 base, with 11 bases separating them. Germline CDR1 is SGHDT and CDR2 is YYEEEE. CDR3 sequence: CASSPLQGNTGELFF. CDR3 coding DNA: TGTGCCAGCAGCCCACTCCAGGGGAACACCGGGGAGCTGTTTTTT.

The chain recombines TRBV9 with TRBJ2-3; D is perhaps TRBD2 (8 bases). CDR1 and CDR2 (germline): SGDLS, YYNGEE. With 2 bases removed from V and 3 bases from J, the gap between germline ends came to 16 bases. The CDR3 contains 16 residues. The CDR3 region is CASSVGGGQKTDTQYF. As DNA, the CDR3 is TGTGCCAGCAGCGTCGGGGGGGGACAGAAAACAGATACGCAGTATTTT.

J is TRBJ2-1 and V is TRBV9, with 8 bases identical to TRBD2. Per the germline V gene, CDR1 is SGDLS and CDR2 is YYNGEE. This CDR3 contains 14 residues. After removal of 4 bases from V and 10 bases from J, the junction contained 10 bases not matched to a gene. The CDR3 loop is CASSPGLAGKEQFF. CDR3 coding DNA: TGTGCCAGCAGCCCCGGGTTAGCGGGGAAAGAGCAGTTCTTC. Looking up the rest from reference TRBV9 and TRBJ2-1 gives the full variable domain: DSGVTQTPKHLITATGQRVTLRCSPRSGDLSVYWYQQSLDQGLQFLIQYYNGEERAKGNILERFSAQQFPDLHSELNLSSLELGDSALYFCASSPGLAGKEQFFGPGTRLTVL.

The rearrangement joins TRBV9 to TRBJ2-3; 7 bases map to TRBD2. Losses at the gene ends were 0 bases for V and 2 bases for J; bases not matched to a gene: 12. Germline lookup yields CDR1 SGDLS and CDR2 YYNGEE. The CDR3 sequence is 18 residues long. CDR3 bases: TGTGCCAGCAGCGTAGGCCTCTTGGGAGCGGGGAACACAGATACGCAGTATTTT. Protein product: CASSVGLLGAGNTDTQYF. Full variable domain (outside the CDR3, taken from reference TRBV9 and TRBJ2-3): DSGVTQTPKHLITATGQRVTLRCSPRSGDLSVYWYQQSLDQGLQFLIQYYNGEERAKGNILERFSAQQFPDLHSELNLSSLELGDSALYFCASSVGLLGAGNTDTQYFGPGTRLTVL.

The chain employs TRBV6-6 and TRBJ1-1, with 8 bases that match TRBD1. With 2 bases clipped from V and 5 bases from J, the junction kept 10 bases outside the gene matches. Germline-derived CDR1 and CDR2 are MNHNY and SVGAGI (reference sequence). This CDR3 region has 16 residues. CDR3 in amino acids: CASSYPSQGVTTEAFF. CDR3 DNA sequence: TGTGCCAGCAGTTACCCCTCACAGGGGGTAACTACTGAAGCTTTCTTT.

The rearrangement joins TRBV7-9 to TRBJ1-5; perhaps TRBD1 as D (5 bases). The CDR3 is 17 amino acids. Trimming left V 5 bases short and J 0 bases short, with 17 bases between. Germline CDR1 and CDR2: SEHNR and FQNEAQ (reference sequence). DNA of the CDR3: TGTGCCAGCAGCGCCCAGGGCAGTGGGTATAGCAATCAGCCCCAGCATTTT. This sequence encodes CASSAQGSGYSNQPQHF. The full variable domain, its missing parts supplied by reference TRBV7-9 and TRBJ1-5, is DTGVSQNPRHKITKRGQNVTFRCDPISEHNRLYWYRQTLGQGPEFLTYFQNEAQLEKSRLLSDRFSAERPKGSFSTLEIQRTEQGDSAMYLCASSAQGSGYSNQPQHFGDGTRLSIL.

V usage is TRBV4-3 and J usage is TRBJ1-2; 9 bases are shared with TRBD1. V shed 2 bases and J 1 base; nucleotides not matched to a gene: 8. The CDR3 has 17 amino acids. CDR1 and CDR2 (germline): LGHNA, YSLEER. The CDR3 reads CASSQSGTGLNNYGYTF. Written as DNA, the CDR3 is TGCGCCAGCAGCCAAAGTGGGACAGGGCTAAATAACTATGGCTACACCTTC.

The chain joins TRBV28 to TRBJ2-5, with 8 bases aligning to TRBD2. The CDR3 contains 15 residues. CDR1 and CDR2 (germline): MDHEN, SYDVKM. After removal of 3 bases from V and 1 base from J, the junction contained 4 bases not matched to a gene. CDR3 sequence (DNA): TGTGCCAGCAGTTTGCGGGGGGCGAGCCAAGAGACCCAGTACTTC. The encoded protein is CASSLRGASQETQYF.

This CDR3 is CASSWTGEGEQYF. DNA for the CDR3: TGTGCCAGCAGCTGGACAGGGGAAGGGGAGCAGTACTTC. This chain joins TRBV5-5 and TRBJ2-7; 9 bases are shared with TRBD1. Germline V gives CDR1 SGHKS, CDR2 YYEKEE (reference sequence). The V gene end was trimmed by 3 bases and the J gene end by 7 bases; junction bases not matched to a gene: 5. This CDR3 spans 13 amino acids.

This clone showed up just a few times. The V call is TRBV6-6, the J call TRBJ2-7; maybe TRBD2 (6 bases). The CDR3 contains 16 residues. Trimming stripped 0 bases from V and 0 bases from J, with 12 bases between. CDR1 is MNHNY, CDR2 SVGAGI, per germline (reference sequence). CDR3 sequence: CASSYSPLATSYEQYF. CDR3 bases: TGTGCCAGCAGTTACTCGCCGCTAGCGACCTCCTACGAGCAGTACTTC.

This clone was recorded only once. V gene TRBV7-2 combines with J gene TRBJ1-5; TRBD1 matches 9 bases. CDR3 length equals 15 residues. Germline lookup yields CDR1 SGHTA and CDR2 FQGNSA. Trimming removed 4 bases from V and 11 bases from J; junction bases left unmatched: 12. CDR3: CASSSQGQGSGSQHF. CDR3 DNA sequence: TGTGCCAGCAGCTCACAGGGACAGGGTTCTGGGTCCCAGCATTTT.